The 11 T cell receptor beta chains listed next were all sequenced from one sample in a study of blood T cell repertoires in COVID-19. Data came from immunoSEQ multiplex PCR; TCRdb stores just in-frame clones and leaves some out. In the table there are some 89,000 clones, approximately 87% of which are singletons. The sequencing sample was made of peripheral blood. These receptors all come from a human donor in a cohort sampled during active COVID-19.

This chain links TRBV3-1 (or the pseudogene TRBV3-2) with TRBJ2-7; 8 bases agree with TRBD2. Germline CDR1 LGHDT, CDR2 YNNKEL (reference sequence). The V gene end was trimmed by 2 bases and the J gene end by 3 bases; junction bases not matched to a gene: 12. The CDR3 is 17 amino acids. In DNA, the CDR3 is TGTGCCAGCAGCCAAATCACGGGACTAGTGGGGATCTACGAGCAGTACTTC. It encodes CASSQITGLVGIYEQYF.

The V call is TRBV7-8, the J call TRBJ2-7, with D possibly TRBD1 on 5 matching bases. This CDR3 contains 14 residues. From germline, CDR1 is SGHVS and CDR2 FQNEAQ. The germline V and J ends were trimmed by 5 bases and 6 bases, with 17 bases remaining between them. DNA of the CDR3: TGTGCCAGCAGCCCAGGGCTGGGTCTTGGCGAGCAGTACTTC. This gives the protein CASSPGLGLGEQYF.

CDR3 sequence: CASSLQLGQGFVLTF. The CDR3 bases are TGTGCCAGCAGCTTGCAGCTTGGACAGGGCTTCGTCCTGACTTTC. This chain connects TRBV11-2 to TRBJ2-6; 8 bases map to TRBD1. Germline assignment: CDR1 SGHAT and CDR2 FQNNGV. The junction had 10 bases not matched to a gene; V was cut back by 3 bases and J by 12 bases. The CDR3 sequence is 15 residues long.

As regards this clone: The germline gene is not matched at one end of the junction; a read error may be the cause. V usage is TRBV6-2 or TRBV6-3 and J usage is TRBJ2-7; tentatively, D is TRBD1 (6 bases). The CDR3 runs to 14 residues. Germline V lookup: CDR1 MNHEY, CDR2 SVGEGT. As DNA, the CDR3 is TGTGCCAGCAGTAACTCGGGACAATTCTACGAGCAGTACTTC. Translation: CASSNSGQFYEQYF.

V usage is TRBV6-2 or TRBV6-3 and J usage is TRBJ2-5, with 8 bases matching TRBD1. The V gene end was trimmed by 3 bases and the J gene end by 5 bases; junction bases not matched to a gene: 11. The CDR3 is 16 residues long. The germline CDR1 and CDR2 sequences are MNHEY and SVGEGT. The CDR3 DNA is TGTGCCAGCAGTTATAAACCCTGGACAGGGAAGGAGACCCAGTACTTC. It is translated as CASSYKPWTGKETQYF.

The J gene is TRBJ2-2, the V gene TRBV7-6, with 8 bases lining up with TRBD2. V was pared by 5 bases and J by 7 bases, with 9 bases of the junction left unmatched. Germline values: CDR1 SGHVS, CDR2 FNYEAQ. The CDR3 loop spans 15 amino acids. CDR3 in amino acids: CASSPGTSKLGELFF. For the CDR3, the DNA is TGTGCCAGCAGCCCCGGGACTAGTAAACTCGGGGAGCTGTTTTTT.

For this clone: This sample includes further DNA sequences coding for the same CDR3. The chain couples TRBV7-9 to TRBJ1-4; D call uncertain. V lost 5 bases, J lost 2 bases, and 3 bases lay in between. This CDR3 contains 12 residues. Germline loops: CDR1 SEHNR, CDR2 FQNEAQ (reference sequence). Here the CDR3 reads CASSRTNEKLFF. CDR3 nucleotide sequence: TGTGCCAGCAGCCGGACTAATGAAAAACTGTTTTTT.

The J gene is TRBJ1-1, the V gene TRBV7-3; possible D gene TRBD1, 5 bases. The germline V gene has CDR1 SGHTA and CDR2 FQGTGA. The CDR3 sequence is 12 residues long. Trimming cost V 5 bases and J 11 bases, with 15 bases left between them. The DNA of the CDR3 is TGTGCCAGCAGCCCAGACAGACCGTCGGCTTTCTTT. This translates into CASSPDRPSAFF.

This chain links TRBV9 with TRBJ1-1, with D unclear. The CDR3 loop spans 14 amino acids. CDR1 is SGDLS and CDR2 is YYNGEE in the germline V gene. Trimming cost V 0 bases and J 4 bases, with 10 bases left between them. The CDR3 spells CASSVAGRSTEAFF. Written as DNA, the CDR3 is TGTGCCAGCAGCGTAGCTGGCAGAAGCACTGAAGCTTTCTTT.

This clone showed up just once. This chain joins TRBV4-3 and TRBJ2-7, with a possible D match to TRBD2 (7 bases). Trimming cost V 1 base and J 3 bases, with 16 bases left between them. This CDR3 is 16 amino acids long. The V gene's germline CDR1 is LGHNA and CDR2 YSLEER. CDR3 bases: TGCGCCAGCAGCCAAGGCAGGCGGGGGCCAAACTACGAGCAGTACTTC. It is translated as CASSQGRRGPNYEQYF.

The chain links TRBV6-2 or TRBV6-3 to TRBJ2-7, with D maybe TRBD2 (5 bases). There are 15 residues in the CDR3. Germline V gene lookup returns CDR1 MNHEY and CDR2 SVGEGT. Trimming left V 6 bases short and J 3 bases short, with 18 bases between. The CDR3: CASSLTAQRDYEQYF. CDR3 nucleotides: TGTGCCAGCAGCCTTACCGCCCAGAGGGACTACGAGCAGTACTTC.